Sequencing of this TCR beta chain was carried out in a study of OX40 agonist ivuxolimab in advanced cancers. Study at large: Hepatocellular carcinoma, melanoma, renal cell or head and neck cancer affected the dose-escalation patients.

V shed 11 bases and J 5 bases; nucleotides not matched to a gene: 12. Germline V CDR1 and CDR2: SNHLY, FYNNEI. The CDR3 has 14 residues. Measured with immunoSEQ multiplex PCR; TCRdb has only the in-frame clones, and not every one. Of tens of thousands of clones listed, about 87% were seen once; the top ten hold 11%. The input for sequencing was CD4+ or CD8+ T cells sorted from blood, taken in a trial of the OX40 agonist ivuxolimab. The source of this sequence is an adult with an advanced solid tumor such as melanoma, head and neck, liver or kidney cancer. The chain uses TRBV2 and TRBJ2-4; 7 bases fit TRBD1. In DNA, the CDR3 is TGTGCCGGAGATACAGGGGATGGCGAAAACATTCAGTACTTC. It specifies CAGDTGDGENIQYF.